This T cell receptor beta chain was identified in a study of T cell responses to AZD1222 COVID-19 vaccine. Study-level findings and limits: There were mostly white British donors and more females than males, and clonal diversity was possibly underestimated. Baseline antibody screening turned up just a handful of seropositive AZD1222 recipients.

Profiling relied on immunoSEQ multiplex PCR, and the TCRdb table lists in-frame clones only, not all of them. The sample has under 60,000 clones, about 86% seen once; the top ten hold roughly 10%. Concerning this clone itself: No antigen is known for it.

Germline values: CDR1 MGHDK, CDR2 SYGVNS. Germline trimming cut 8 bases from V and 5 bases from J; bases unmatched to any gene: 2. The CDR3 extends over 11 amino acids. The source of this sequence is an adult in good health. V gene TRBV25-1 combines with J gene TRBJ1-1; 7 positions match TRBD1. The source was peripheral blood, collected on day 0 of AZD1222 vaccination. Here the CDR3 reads CASSGGTEAFF. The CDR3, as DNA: TGTGCCAGCTCAGGGGGGACTGAAGCTTTCTTT.